The next 3 T cell receptor beta chains were all read from a single sample in a study of blood T cell repertoires in COVID-19 (dated by TCRdb to about 2020). The protocol used for the library was the immunoSEQ multiplex PCR assay. TCRdb carries this immuneACCESS record with in-frame sequences only. Its versions omit some clonotypes, under half of them owing to an unresolved V gene in the studies checked, with the rest unexplained. In this sample the table shows some 530,000 clones, 70% to 90% of which occur a single time. About 3% of the sample lies in the top ten. Sequencing was carried out using peripheral blood. The receptors were gathered from a human donor in a cohort sampled during active COVID-19.

This clone was observed once. The chain couples TRBV14 to TRBJ2-2, with 8 bases aligning to TRBD2. This CDR3 is built from 15 residues. Germline V gives CDR1 SGHDN, CDR2 FVKESK. Trimming removed 4 bases from V and 3 bases from J; junction bases left unmatched: 4. The CDR3 reads CASSLRGGYTGELFF. CDR3 coding DNA: TGTGCCAGCAGCCTCCGGGGGGGGTACACCGGGGAGCTGTTTTTT.

The chain employs TRBV7-2 and TRBJ2-5; D is perhaps TRBD1 (5 bases). The germline V and J ends were trimmed by 1 base and 3 bases, with 9 bases remaining between them. CDR1 and CDR2 from the germline V gene are SGHTA and FQGNSA. The CDR3 runs 14 residues. This CDR3 is CASSLDGREETQYF. The CDR3 coding sequence is TGTGCCAGCAGCTTAGACGGCAGGGAAGAGACCCAGTACTTC.

The rearrangement uses TRBV19 and TRBJ2-5, with 7 bases identical to TRBD1. CDR1 and CDR2 (germline): LNHDA, SQIVND (reference sequence). V lost 3 bases to trimming and J lost 5 bases; unmatched junction nucleotides: 9. CDR3 length: 15 residues. CDR3 nucleotides: TGTGCCAGTAGTATTCGAGGGGGCAGGTGGGAGACCCAGTACTTC. This translates into CASSIRGGRWETQYF.